A selection of T cell receptor beta chains follows, all from one sample in a study of OX40 agonist ivuxolimab in advanced cancers. Sequencing was performed with immunoSEQ multiplex PCR; in TCRdb, only in-frame clones are kept and a portion is missing. The table includes fewer than 80,000 clones, about 79% detected once. This specimen consisted of CD4+ or CD8+ T cells sorted from blood, obtained in a trial of the OX40 agonist ivuxolimab. These receptors all stem from an adult with an advanced solid tumor such as melanoma, head and neck, liver or kidney cancer. Both conserved end residues are part of each CDR3. The order of the fields is D gene, clone size, J gene, V gene, CDR3 DNA, CDR3 protein. D genes are given only for firm matches. Only part of the rows carry a size: once, few, many, or a class if the clone is expanded.

>TRBD1|.|TRBJ2-7|TRBV12-5
TGTGCTAGTGGTTTGGTAACAGGGGGTTCCACCTACGAGCAGTACTTC
CASGLVTGGSTYEQYF
>.|.|TRBJ1-1|TRBV5-4
TGTGCCAGCAGCTTTAGGGGCTCCGACACTGAAGCTTTCTTT
CASSFRGSDTEAFF
>.|.|TRBJ2-5|TRBV5-6
TGTGCCAGCAGCTTGGTAGGTCAGTACCAAGAGACCCAGTACTTC
CASSLVGQYQETQYF
>.|few|TRBJ1-3|TRBV23-1
TGCGCCAGCAGTCCCCTCTTACCCCCCAGGGACCGAAACACCATATATTTT
CASSPLLPPRDRNTIYF
>.|.|TRBJ2-5|TRBV2
TGTGCCAGCAGTCGGGGACAAGAGACCCAGTACTTC
CASSRGQETQYF
>.|.|TRBJ2-3|TRBV9
TGTGCCAGCAGCCGGACTACTGGCACAGATACGCAGTATTTT
CASSRTTGTDTQYF
>TRBD2|.|TRBJ2-5|TRBV5-1
TGCGCCAGCAGTCGGGGGGGCCGCGAGGAGACCCAGTACTTC
CASSRGGREETQYF
>TRBD1|.|TRBJ1-2|TRBV4-2
TGTGCCAGCAGCCAAGAGAGCCGGACAGGGAATGGCTACACCTTC
CASSQESRTGNGYTF
>.|.|TRBJ1-2|TRBV7-9
TGTGCCAGCAGCTTAGAAGGGGGATCTAACTATGGCTACACCTTC
CASSLEGGSNYGYTF
>.|few|TRBJ1-5|TRBV2
TGTGCCAGCAGGGCGAACAGGGACAATCAGCCCCAGCATTTT
CASRANRDNQPQHF
>.|.|TRBJ1-5|TRBV6-4
TGTGCCAGCAGTGACTCGGGTCAGCCCCAGCATTTT
CASSDSGQPQHF
>.|.|TRBJ1-1|TRBV27
TGTGCCAGCAGTTTACGACTCCGGCAGGGGTGGGGCACTGAAGCTTTCTTT
CASSLRLRQGWGTEAFF
>.|once|TRBJ2-4|TRBV7-2
TGTGCCAGCAGCTCCCAGGGAAACATTCAGTACTTC
CASSSQGNIQYF
>TRBD1|few|TRBJ1-1|TRBV4-3
TGCGCCAGCAGCCAAGGCGGACAGGGGCCGAACACTGAAGCTTTCTTT
CASSQGGQGPNTEAFF
>.|.|TRBJ1-3|TRBV6-6
TGTGCCACCCGCCGAAGCTCTGGAAACACCATATATTTT
CATRRSSGNTIYF
>.|.|TRBJ2-7|TRBV7-2
TGTGCCAGCAGCTTAGTATGGCAGGGGACGGACGAGCAGTACTTC
CASSLVWQGTDEQYF
>.|.|TRBJ2-1|TRBV9
TGTGCCAGCAGCGTAGGACATCGACAAGGACCCTACAATGAGCAGTTCTTC
CASSVGHRQGPYNEQFF
>TRBD1|once|TRBJ1-2|TRBV4-1
TGCGCCAGCAGCCGGACAGGTCCTGGTGACTATGGCTACACCTTC
CASSRTGPGDYGYTF
>.|.|TRBJ1-2|TRBV9
TGTGCCAGCACCCCCGAGGGATTTAACTATGGCTACACCTTC
CASTPEGFNYGYTF
>.|.|TRBJ1-4|TRBV7-2
TGTGCCAGCAGCCCGACAGGTGATAATGAAAAACTGTTTTTT
CASSPTGDNEKLFF
>TRBD1|.|TRBJ1-6|TRBV5-1
TGCGCCAGCAGGCGAGCCGGGACAGGAGGCTCACCCCTCCACTTT
CASRRAGTGGSPLHF
>.|.|TRBJ1-1|TRBV7-9
TGTGCCAGCAGCTTAGCGCAGACAGCCGAAGCTTTCTTT
CASSLAQTAEAFF
>.|.|TRBJ1-1|TRBV7-3
TGTGCCAGCAGCCCGGGGGCGGCGAACACTGAAGCTTTCTTT
CASSPGAANTEAFF
>.|.|TRBJ2-7|TRBV15
TGTGCCACCAGCAGAGAGGTGGTAGTTTACGAGCAGTACTTC
CATSREVVVYEQYF
>.|.|TRBJ1-5|TRBV7-2
TGTGCCAGCAGCTTAACTCCAGGGTTCCAGCAGCCCCAGCATTTT
CASSLTPGFQQPQHF
>TRBD1|.|TRBJ1-6|TRBV11-2
TGTGCCAGCAGCTTAGTTCAGGGGGCTTTGTCACCCCTCCACTTT
CASSLVQGALSPLHF
>.|.|TRBJ1-2|TRBV6-5
TGTGCCAGCACTTTGGGCGGAAATAGGCCTCATGGCTACACCTTC
CASTLGGNRPHGYTF
>.|.|TRBJ1-6|TRBV28
TGTGCCAGCTATTCGAATAATTCACCCCTCCACTTT
CASYSNNSPLHF
>.|.|TRBJ1-6|TRBV5-1
TGCGCCAGCAGCTTGGGGGGCTCTTCGAATTCACCCCTCCACTTT
CASSLGGSSNSPLHF
>TRBD2|.|TRBJ2-1|TRBV27
TGTGCCAGCATGAGACTAGCGGGAAATGAGCAGTTCTTC
CASMRLAGNEQFF
>.|.|TRBJ1-2|TRBV7-9
TGTGCCAGCAGCTTAGAAGAGGGCGGCTGGGGCTACACCTTC
CASSLEEGGWGYTF
>.|.|TRBJ1-3|TRBV6-5
TGTGCCAGCAGGGGTTCTGGAAACACCATATATTTT
CASRGSGNTIYF
>TRBD2|.|TRBJ2-5|TRBV7-6
TGTGCCAGCAGCTTACTCGAACGACTAGCGGGGGGGCAAGAGACCCAGTACTTC
CASSLLERLAGGQETQYF
>.|once|TRBJ1-1|TRBV20-1
TGCAGTGCTAGCTGGGCCACTGAAGCTTTCTTT
CSASWATEAFF
>.|.|TRBJ1-2|TRBV7-9
TGTGCCAGCAGCTCCACAGGCATGTATGGCTACACCTTC
CASSSTGMYGYTF
>TRBD1|.|TRBJ1-2|TRBV7-2
TGTGCCAGCAGCTTAGACAGGGGTACCTATGGCTACACCTTC
CASSLDRGTYGYTF
>TRBD1|.|TRBJ2-4|TRBV5-8
TGTGCCAGCAGCTCGGCGGGACAGGGGTGGAACATTCAGTACTTC
CASSSAGQGWNIQYF
>.|.|TRBJ1-5|TRBV5-4
TGTGCCAGCAGCTTGACAGGGAATCAGCCCCAGCATTTT
CASSLTGNQPQHF
>TRBD1|.|TRBJ2-5|TRBV7-2
TGTGCCAGCAGCTCGGGACAGGTGGGAGAGACCCAGTACTTC
CASSSGQVGETQYF
>TRBD1|.|TRBJ1-2|TRBV5-6
TGTGCCAGCAGCTTGTGGACAGGCTATGGCTACACCTTC
CASSLWTGYGYTF